These 2 T cell receptor beta chains originate from one sample sequenced in a study of CD8 T cells in ankylosing spondylitis. TCRdb reanalysed the 5' RACE reads using MiXCR and keeps one entry per CDR3 protein. This sample has roughly 250,000 distinct CDR3 sequences; about 9.1% occur once, and the top ten carry approximately 6.2%. The sample comprised blood, either unsorted or a sorted T cell fraction (not recorded which). Receptors originate from a male donor with ankylosing spondylitis or in good health (not recorded which).

In its sample, this clonotype was seen many times. The chain joins TRBV7-9 to TRBJ1-3, with no clear D. CDR1 SEHNR and CDR2 FQNEAQ come from the germline V gene (reference sequence). The CDR3 runs 14 residues. V dropped 1 base and J dropped 9 bases, with 13 bases sitting between them. Written as DNA, the CDR3 is TGTGCCAGCAGCTTAGAAACCCAAGGAGGCACCATATATTTT. Its protein product is CASSLETQGGTIYF.

The gene calls are TRBV30 and TRBJ2-7, with TRBD2 as a possible D gene (5 bases). V lost 2 bases to trimming and J lost 6 bases, with 11 bases between them. The germline CDR1 and CDR2 sequences are GTSNPN and SVGIG (reference sequence). This CDR3 region has 12 residues. The CDR3 coding sequence is TGTGCCTGGAGTTCCACCCGGGGCGAGCAGTACTTC. Encoded protein: CAWSSTRGEQYF. Combining the CDR3 with reference TRBV30 and TRBJ2-7 gives the whole variable domain SQTIHQWPATLVQPVGSPLSLECTVEGTSNPNLYWYRQAAGRGLQLLFYSVGIGQISSEVPQNLSASRPQDRQFILSSKKLLLSDSGFYLCAWSSTRGEQYFGPGTRLTVT.